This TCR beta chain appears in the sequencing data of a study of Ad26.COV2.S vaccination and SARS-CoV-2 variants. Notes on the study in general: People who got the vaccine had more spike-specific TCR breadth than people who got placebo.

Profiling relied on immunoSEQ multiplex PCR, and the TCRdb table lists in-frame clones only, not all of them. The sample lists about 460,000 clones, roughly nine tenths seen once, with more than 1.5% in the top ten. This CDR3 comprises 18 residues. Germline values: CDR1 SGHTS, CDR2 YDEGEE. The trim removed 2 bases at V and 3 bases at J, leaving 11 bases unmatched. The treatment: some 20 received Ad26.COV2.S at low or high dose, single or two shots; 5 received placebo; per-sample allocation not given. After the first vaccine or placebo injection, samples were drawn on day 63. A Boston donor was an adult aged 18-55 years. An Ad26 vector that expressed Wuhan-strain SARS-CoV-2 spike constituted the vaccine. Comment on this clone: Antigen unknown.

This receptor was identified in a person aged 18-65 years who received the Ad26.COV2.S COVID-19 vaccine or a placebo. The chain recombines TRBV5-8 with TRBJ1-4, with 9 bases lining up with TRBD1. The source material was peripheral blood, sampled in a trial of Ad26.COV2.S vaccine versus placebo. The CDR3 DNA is TGTGCCAGCAGCTTTGGCAGGACAGGGGTTTCGTCTAATGAAAAACTGTTTTTT. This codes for CASSFGRTGVSSNEKLFF.